The rows below give T cell receptor beta chains drawn from one sample of a study of shared clonotypes between healthy human individuals. Profiled with immunoSEQ multiplex PCR; TCRdb holds only in-frame clones, not every one. Among about 1 million clones listed, roughly 80% were seen once. What was sequenced was memory CD4+ T cells sorted from blood. The receptors were gathered from a man in his late teens or twenties in good health. The CDR3 runs from the conserved cysteine through the conserved F or W. A D gene is named only where the DNA matches it firmly. Size is stated for part of the rows, as once, few or many counts, or as a class when the clone is expanded.

15	-	TRBV28	-	TRBJ2-2	CASSLGGAHTGELFF	TGTGCCAGCAGTTTGGGCGGGGCCCACACCGGGGAGCTGTTTTTT
13	many	TRBV7-2	-	TRBJ2-4	CASRRRGENIQYF	TGTGCCAGCAGAAGGAGGGGAGAAAACATTCAGTACTTC
15	-	TRBV11-2	-	TRBJ2-6	CASSTDLSGANVLTF	TGTGCCAGCAGCACGGACCTCTCTGGGGCCAACGTCCTGACTTTC
13	-	TRBV30	-	TRBJ2-5	CAWSGGRQETQYF	TGTGCCTGGAGTGGCGGCAGACAAGAGACCCAGTACTTC
13	once	TRBV2	TRBD1	TRBJ1-1	CASGGQGVTEAFF	TGTGCCAGCGGGGGACAGGGGGTAACTGAAGCTTTCTTT
15	-	TRBV27	TRBD2	TRBJ2-7	CARRESPGLAGEQYF	TGTGCCAGGCGGGAGAGTCCGGGACTAGCTGGCGAGCAGTACTTC
13	-	TRBV27	TRBD2	TRBJ2-7	CASKAGLKYEQYF	TGTGCCAGTAAAGCGGGGTTGAAATACGAGCAGTACTTC
13	-	TRBV4-1	-	TRBJ1-3	CASSLTALEAIYF	TGCGCCAGCAGCCTGACAGCCCTTGAGGCCATATATTTT
14	few	TRBV30	-	TRBJ2-5	CAWSVQAGQGTQYF	TGTGCCTGGAGTGTACAGGCGGGGCAGGGGACCCAGTACTTC
14	-	TRBV5-4	-	TRBJ2-3	CASSLVVAADTQYF	TGTGCCAGCAGCTTGGTGGTAGCAGCAGATACGCAGTATTTT
13	-	TRBV6-1	-	TRBJ1-2	CASSARAALGYTF	TGTGCCAGCAGTGCCAGGGCGGCTCTAGGCTACACCTTC
18	many	TRBV7-2	TRBD2	TRBJ2-7	CASSLTASGRVWAYEQYF	TGTGCCAGCAGCTTAACGGCTAGCGGACGCGTATGGGCTTACGAGCAGTACTTC
15	many	TRBV7-2	-	TRBJ1-2	CASSLGGTSNYGYTF	TGTGCCAGCAGCTTAGGTGGGACCTCTAACTATGGCTACACCTTC
14	few	TRBV15	-	TRBJ1-5	CATSQGVSNQPQHF	TGTGCCACCAGCCAAGGGGTAAGCAATCAGCCCCAGCATTTT
18	-	TRBV13	TRBD1	TRBJ2-1	CASSQGTGAILSYNEQFF	TGTGCCAGCAGCCAAGGGACAGGGGCGATCCTTTCTTACAATGAGCAGTTCTTC
14	-	TRBV9	-	TRBJ2-5	CASSVHVGGETQYF	TGTGCCAGCAGCGTCCATGTCGGAGGGGAGACCCAGTACTTC
14	-	TRBV2	TRBD2	TRBJ2-7	CATRGLAALYEQYF	TGTGCCACACGGGGACTAGCGGCGTTGTACGAGCAGTACTTC
14	-	TRBV6-6	-	TRBJ1-2	CASSYSADLYGYTF	TGTGCCAGCAGTTACTCGGCAGACCTCTATGGCTACACCTTC
15	-	TRBV7-2	TRBD1	TRBJ1-1	CASSFTQGVITEAFF	TGTGCCAGCAGCTTTACACAGGGGGTTATCACTGAAGCTTTCTTT